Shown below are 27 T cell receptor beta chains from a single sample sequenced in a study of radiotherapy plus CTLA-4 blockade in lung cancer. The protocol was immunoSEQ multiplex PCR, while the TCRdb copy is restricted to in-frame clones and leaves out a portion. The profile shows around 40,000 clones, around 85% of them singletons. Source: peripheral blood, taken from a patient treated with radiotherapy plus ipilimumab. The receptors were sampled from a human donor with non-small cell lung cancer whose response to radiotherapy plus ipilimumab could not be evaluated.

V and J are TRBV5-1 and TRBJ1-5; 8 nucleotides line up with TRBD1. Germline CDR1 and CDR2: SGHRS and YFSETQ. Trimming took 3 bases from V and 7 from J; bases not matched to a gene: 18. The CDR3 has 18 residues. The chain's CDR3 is CASSCSAFPDRAGQPQHF. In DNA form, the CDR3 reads TGCGCCAGCAGCTGCTCAGCTTTTCCGGACAGGGCGGGGCAGCCCCAGCATTTT.

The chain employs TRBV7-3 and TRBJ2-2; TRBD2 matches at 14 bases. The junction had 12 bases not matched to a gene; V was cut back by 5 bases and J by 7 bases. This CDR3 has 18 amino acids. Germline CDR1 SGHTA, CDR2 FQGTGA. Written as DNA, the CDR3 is TGTGCCAGCAGCCCGGGACTAGCGGGAGCGAGGGGTAACGGGGAGCTGTTTTTT. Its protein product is CASSPGLAGARGNGELFF.

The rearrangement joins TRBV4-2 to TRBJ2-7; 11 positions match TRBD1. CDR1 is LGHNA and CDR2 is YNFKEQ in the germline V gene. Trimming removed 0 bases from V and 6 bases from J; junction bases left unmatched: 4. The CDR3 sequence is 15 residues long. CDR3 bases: TGTGCCAGCAGCCAAGATCTTGGGACAGGGGGCGAGCAGTACTTC. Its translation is CASSQDLGTGGEQYF.

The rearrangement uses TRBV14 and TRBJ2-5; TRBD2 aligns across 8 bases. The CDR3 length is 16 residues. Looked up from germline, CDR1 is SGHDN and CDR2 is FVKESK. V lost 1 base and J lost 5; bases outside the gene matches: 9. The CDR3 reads CASSQGPGRGVETQYF. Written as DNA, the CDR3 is TGTGCCAGCAGCCAAGGCCCGGGGCGGGGGGTGGAGACCCAGTACTTC.

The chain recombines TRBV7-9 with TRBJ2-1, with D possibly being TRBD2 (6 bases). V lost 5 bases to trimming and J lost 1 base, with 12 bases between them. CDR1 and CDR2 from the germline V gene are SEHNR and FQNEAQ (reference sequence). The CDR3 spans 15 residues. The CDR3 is CASSRSGLSYNEQFF. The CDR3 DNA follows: TGTGCCAGCAGCCGGAGCGGGCTTTCCTACAATGAGCAGTTCTTC.

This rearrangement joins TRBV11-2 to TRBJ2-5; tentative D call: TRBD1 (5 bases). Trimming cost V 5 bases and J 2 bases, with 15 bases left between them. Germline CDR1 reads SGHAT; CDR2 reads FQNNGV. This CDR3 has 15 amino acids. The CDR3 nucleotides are TGTGCCAGCAGCCCTCCGGACATACAACAAGAGACCCAGTACTTC. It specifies CASSPPDIQQETQYF.

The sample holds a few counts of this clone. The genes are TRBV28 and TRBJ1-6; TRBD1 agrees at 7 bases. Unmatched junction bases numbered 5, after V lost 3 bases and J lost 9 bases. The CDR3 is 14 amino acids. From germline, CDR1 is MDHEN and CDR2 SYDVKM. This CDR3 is CASSFRGDSSPLHF. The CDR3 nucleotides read TGTGCCAGCAGTTTCAGGGGGGACAGTTCACCCCTCCACTTT.

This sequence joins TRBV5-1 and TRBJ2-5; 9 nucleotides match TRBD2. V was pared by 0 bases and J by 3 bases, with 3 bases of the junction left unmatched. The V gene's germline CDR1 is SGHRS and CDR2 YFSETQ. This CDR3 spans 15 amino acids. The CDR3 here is CASSLGSSGKETQYF. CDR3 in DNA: TGCGCCAGCAGCTTGGGTTCTAGCGGGAAAGAGACCCAGTACTTC.

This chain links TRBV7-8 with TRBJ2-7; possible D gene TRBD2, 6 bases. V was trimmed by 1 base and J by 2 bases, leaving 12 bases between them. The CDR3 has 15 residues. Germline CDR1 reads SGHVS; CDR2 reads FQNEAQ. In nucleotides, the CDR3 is TGTGCCAGCAGCTTAGGGGTCGGGGGAACCTACGAGCAGTACTTC. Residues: CASSLGVGGTYEQYF.

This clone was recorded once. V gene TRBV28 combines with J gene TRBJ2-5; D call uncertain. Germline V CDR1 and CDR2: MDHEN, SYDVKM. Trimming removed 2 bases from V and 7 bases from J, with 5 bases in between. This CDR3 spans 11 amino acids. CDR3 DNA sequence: TGTGCCAGCAGTTTAGGCGGGACCCAGTACTTC. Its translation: CASSLGGTQYF.

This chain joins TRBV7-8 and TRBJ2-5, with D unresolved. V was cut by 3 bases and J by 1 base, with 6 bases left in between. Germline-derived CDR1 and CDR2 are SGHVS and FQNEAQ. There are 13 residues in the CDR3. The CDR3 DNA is TGTGCCAGCAGCTTGGCCCCCCAAGAGACCCAGTACTTC. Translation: CASSLAPQETQYF.

The CDR3 DNA is TGTGCCAGCAGTGACGGGGCCGCTTCCTTCTATGGCTACACCTTC. Protein sequence: CASSDGAASFYGYTF. This sequence joins TRBV6-4 and TRBJ1-2; perhaps TRBD1 as D (5 bases). CDR3 length equals 15 residues. V was clipped by 2 bases and J by 4 bases, with 14 bases between them. The germline V gene encodes CDR1 MRHNA and CDR2 SNTAGT.

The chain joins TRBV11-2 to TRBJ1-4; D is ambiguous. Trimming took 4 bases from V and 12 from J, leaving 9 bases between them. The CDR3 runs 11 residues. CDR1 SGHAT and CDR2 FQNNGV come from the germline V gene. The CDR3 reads CASSWRGELFF. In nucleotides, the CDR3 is TGTGCCAGCAGCTGGCGCGGAGAACTGTTTTTT.

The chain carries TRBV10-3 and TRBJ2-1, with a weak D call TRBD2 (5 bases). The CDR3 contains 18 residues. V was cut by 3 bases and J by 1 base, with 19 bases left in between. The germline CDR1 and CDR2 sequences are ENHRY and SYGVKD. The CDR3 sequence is CAISDFPRAGFSYNEQFF. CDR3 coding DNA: TGTGCCATCAGTGATTTTCCCCGGGCGGGTTTTTCCTACAATGAGCAGTTCTTC.

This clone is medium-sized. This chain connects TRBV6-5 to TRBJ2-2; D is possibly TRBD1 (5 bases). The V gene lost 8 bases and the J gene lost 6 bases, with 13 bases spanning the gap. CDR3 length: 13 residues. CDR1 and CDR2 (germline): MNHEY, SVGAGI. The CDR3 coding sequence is TGTGCCAGCGAAGGGGCGGTGGCCGGGGAGCTGTTTTTT. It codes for CASEGAVAGELFF.

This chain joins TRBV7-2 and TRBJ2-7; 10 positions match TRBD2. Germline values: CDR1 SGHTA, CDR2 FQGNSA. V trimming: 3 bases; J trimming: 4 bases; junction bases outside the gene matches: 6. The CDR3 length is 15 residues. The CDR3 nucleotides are TGTGCCAGCAGCTTGTTGGGTAGCGGGGGGTACGAGCAGTACTTC. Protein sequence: CASSLLGSGGYEQYF.

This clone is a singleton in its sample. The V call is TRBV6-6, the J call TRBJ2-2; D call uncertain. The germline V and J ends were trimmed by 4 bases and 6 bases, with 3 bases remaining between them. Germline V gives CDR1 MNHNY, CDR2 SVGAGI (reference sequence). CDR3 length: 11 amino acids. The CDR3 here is CASSFAGELFF. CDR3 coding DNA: TGTGCCAGCAGTTTCGCCGGGGAGCTGTTTTTT.

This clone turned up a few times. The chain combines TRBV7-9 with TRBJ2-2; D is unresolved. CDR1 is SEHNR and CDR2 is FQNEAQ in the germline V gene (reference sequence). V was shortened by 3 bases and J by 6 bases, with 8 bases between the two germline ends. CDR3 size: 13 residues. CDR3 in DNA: TGTGCCAGCAGCTTCCGCAACTCCGGGGAGCTGTTTTTT. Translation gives CASSFRNSGELFF. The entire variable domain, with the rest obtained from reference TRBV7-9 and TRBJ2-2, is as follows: DTGVSQNPRHKITKRGQNVTFRCDPISEHNRLYWYRQTLGQGPEFLTYFQNEAQLEKSRLLSDRFSAERPKGSFSTLEIQRTEQGDSAMYLCASSFRNSGELFFGEGSRLTVL.

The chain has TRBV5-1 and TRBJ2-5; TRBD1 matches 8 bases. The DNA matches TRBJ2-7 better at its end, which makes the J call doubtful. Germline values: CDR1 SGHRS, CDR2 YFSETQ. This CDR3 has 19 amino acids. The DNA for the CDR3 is TGCGCCAGCAGCTTGTATCAGGGAACCGGACAGGGATCGGTTTACGAGCAGTACTTC. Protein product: CASSLYQGTGQGSVYEQYF.

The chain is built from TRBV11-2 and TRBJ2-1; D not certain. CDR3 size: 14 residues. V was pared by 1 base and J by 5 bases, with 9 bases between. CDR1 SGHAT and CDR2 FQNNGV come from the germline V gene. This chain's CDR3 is CASSLVARNNEQFF. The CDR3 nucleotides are TGTGCCAGCAGCTTAGTTGCCAGAAACAATGAGCAGTTCTTC.

The CDR3 nucleotides are TGTGCCAGCCGTGAGGGTAGTAATCAGCCCCAGCATTTT. Encoded protein: CASREGSNQPQHF. This chain links TRBV28 with TRBJ1-5; D gene unclear. Germline-derived CDR1 and CDR2 are MDHEN and SYDVKM. V dropped 8 bases and J dropped 4 bases, with 12 bases sitting between them. This CDR3 is 13 amino acids long.

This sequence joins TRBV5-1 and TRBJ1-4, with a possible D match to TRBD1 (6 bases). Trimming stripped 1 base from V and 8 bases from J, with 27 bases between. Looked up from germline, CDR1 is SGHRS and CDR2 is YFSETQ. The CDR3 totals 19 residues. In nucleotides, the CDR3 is TGCGCCAGCAGCTTGTCGAACCCGGCGGGGGCCGGGGGGGGAGAAAAACTGTTTTTT. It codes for CASSLSNPAGAGGGEKLFF.

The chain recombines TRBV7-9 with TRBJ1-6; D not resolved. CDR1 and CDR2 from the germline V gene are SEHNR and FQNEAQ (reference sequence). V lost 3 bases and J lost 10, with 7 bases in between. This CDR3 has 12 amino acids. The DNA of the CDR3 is TGTGCCAGCAGCTTCTTGTCGTCACCCCTCCACTTT. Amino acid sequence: CASSFLSSPLHF.

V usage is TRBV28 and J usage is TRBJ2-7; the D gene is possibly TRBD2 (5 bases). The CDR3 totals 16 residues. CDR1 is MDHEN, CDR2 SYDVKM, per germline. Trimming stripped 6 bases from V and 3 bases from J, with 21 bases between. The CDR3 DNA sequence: TGTGCCAGCAGATTGAATGCGGGTTTCAAAGGCTACGAGCAGTACTTC. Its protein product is CASRLNAGFKGYEQYF.

Here the CDR3 reads CASSFSGSSYNEQFF. The CDR3 DNA is TGTGCCAGCAGCTTTAGCGGGAGCTCCTACAATGAGCAGTTCTTC. J is TRBJ2-1 and V is TRBV7-3, with 9 nucleotides matching TRBD2. This CDR3 region has 15 residues. After removal of 3 bases from V and 0 bases from J, the junction contained 0 bases not matched to a gene. Germline values: CDR1 SGHTA, CDR2 FQGTGA. Using reference TRBV7-3 and TRBJ2-1 for the parts outside the CDR3, the full variable domain is GAGVSQTPSNKVTEKGKYVELRCDPISGHTALYWYRQSLGQGPEFLIYFQGTGAADDSGLPNDRFFAVRPEGSVSTLKIQRTERGDSAVYLCASSFSGSSYNEQFFGPGTRLTVL.

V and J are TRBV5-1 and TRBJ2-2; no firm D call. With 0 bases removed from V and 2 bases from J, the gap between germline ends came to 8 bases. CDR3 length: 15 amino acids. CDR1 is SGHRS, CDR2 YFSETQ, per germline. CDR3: CASSLGILNTGELFF. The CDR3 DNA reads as TGCGCCAGCAGCTTGGGCATACTAAACACCGGGGAGCTGTTTTTT.

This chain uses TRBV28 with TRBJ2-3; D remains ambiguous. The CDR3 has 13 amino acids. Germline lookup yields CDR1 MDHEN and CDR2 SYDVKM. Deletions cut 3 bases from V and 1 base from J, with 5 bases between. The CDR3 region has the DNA TGTGCCAGCAGTTTTGTCGGCACAGATACGCAGTATTTT. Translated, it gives CASSFVGTDTQYF.